This TCR beta chain was sequenced during a study of blood T cells in healthy people across ages. Sample-barcoded 5' priming and a J-beta primer mix drove a second PCR of roughly 6 to 12 cycles. Unique molecular identifiers of 12 random nucleotides labeled each cDNA. MiXCR, run by TCRdb on the 5' RACE reads, gives a single entry per CDR3 protein. The sample consists of roughly 800,000 distinct CDR3 sequences, about three fifths of them appearing once. This receptor was identified in a man in his thirties or forties in good health. The source material was blood.

CDR3 protein: CASSRRVPVSGAQYF. The DNA of the CDR3 is TGTGCCAGCAGCCGGCGGGTTCCAGTCAGTGGTGCGCAGTATTTT. The rearrangement uses TRBV7-2 and TRBJ2-3; D is perhaps TRBD2 (5 bases). CDR3 length: 15 residues. Germline V CDR1 and CDR2: SGHTA, FQGNSA. The V end was cut by 5 bases, the J end by 10 bases, with 22 bases between. Looking up the rest from reference TRBV7-2 and TRBJ2-3 gives the full variable domain: GAGVSQSPSNKVTEKGKDVELRCDPISGHTALYWYRQSLGQGLEFLIYFQGNSAPDKSGLPSDRFSAERTGGSVSTLTIQRTQQEDSAVYLCASSRRVPVSGAQYFGPGTRLTVL.